What follows are 17 T cell receptor beta chains derived from one specimen sequenced in a study of a mutant IDH1 vaccine in newly diagnosed glioma. The protocol was immunoSEQ multiplex PCR, while the TCRdb copy is restricted to in-frame clones and leaves out a portion. The repertoire holds 24,000 or so clones, with 90% to 95% as singletons. Time point here: baseline, week 1 (first vaccination visit). The sample's treatment: pre-vaccination baseline after standard-of-care therapy. This sample comprised PBMCs, obtained from a glioma patient treated with radiotherapy, temozolomide or both. Receptors were obtained from a man in his forties with glioma.

The chain employs TRBV5-4 and TRBJ1-1, with D maybe TRBD1 (5 bases). The CDR3 is 13 residues long. The V gene's germline CDR1 is SGHNT and CDR2 YYREEE (reference sequence). Trimming took 4 bases from V and 1 from J, leaving 8 bases between them. The chain's CDR3 is CASSGGGNTEAFF. The CDR3 coding sequence is TGTGCCAGCAGCGGCGGGGGGAACACTGAAGCTTTCTTT.

This clone occurred a few times. This rearrangement joins TRBV27 to TRBJ2-7; D is unclear. CDR3 size: 15 residues. The V and J ends lost 6 bases and 0 bases respectively, with 15 bases between them. From germline, CDR1 is MNHEY and CDR2 SMNVEV (reference sequence). CDR3 residues: CASRVERFPSYEQYF. The CDR3 nucleotides read TGTGCCAGCAGGGTAGAGAGGTTTCCCTCCTACGAGCAGTACTTC.

The chain joins TRBV30 to TRBJ1-5; 7 nucleotides align to TRBD1. CDR3 length: 13 residues. Per the germline V gene, CDR1 is GTSNPN and CDR2 is SVGIG (reference sequence). V gave up 3 bases and J gave up 4 bases; unmatched junction bases: 3. CDR3: CAWRDRVNQPQHF. The CDR3 DNA reads as TGTGCCTGGAGAGACAGGGTGAATCAGCCCCAGCATTTT.

This rearrangement joins TRBV18 to TRBJ2-1; either TRBD1 or TRBD2 may fit D (7 bases each). Germline CDR1 reads KGHSH; CDR2 reads LQKENI. The CDR3 is 16 amino acids. With 0 bases removed from V and 6 bases from J, the gap between germline ends came to 15 bases. This CDR3 is CASSPPQGGAGNEQFF. Written as DNA, the CDR3 is TGTGCCAGCTCACCACCGCAGGGGGGGGCGGGCAATGAGCAGTTCTTC. The full variable domain, rest sourced from reference TRBV18 and TRBJ2-1, is NAGVMQNPRHLVRRRGQEARLRCSPMKGHSHVYWYRQLPEEGLKFMVYLQKENIIDESGMPKERFSAEFPKEGPSILRIQQVVRGDSAAYFCASSPPQGGAGNEQFFGPGTRLTVL.

This rearrangement joins TRBV7-9 to TRBJ2-5; 7 nucleotides agree with TRBD2. Trimming cost V 3 bases and J 1 base; bases outside gene matches: 17. Germline V gives CDR1 SEHNR, CDR2 FQNEAQ (reference sequence). The length of the CDR3 is 19 residues. DNA of the CDR3: TGTGCCAGCAGCTTTATAACCGGGAGGCTAGCGGAGCCCCAAGAGACCCAGTACTTC. Protein sequence: CASSFITGRLAEPQETQYF.

This chain joins TRBV5-1 and TRBJ2-5; 9 nucleotides line up with TRBD2. This CDR3 is 15 amino acids long. Looked up from germline, CDR1 is SGHRS and CDR2 is YFSETQ. The V gene end was trimmed by 3 bases and the J gene end by 0 bases; junction bases not matched to a gene: 3. CDR3 nucleotides: TGCGCCAGCAGCTCGGGACTAGCCCACCAAGAGACCCAGTACTTC. This translates into CASSSGLAHQETQYF.

This chain joins TRBV5-1 and TRBJ1-5; D remains ambiguous. The V and J ends lost 0 bases and 0 bases respectively, with 10 bases between them. Per germline, CDR1 SGHRS and CDR2 YFSETQ. The CDR3 is 16 amino acids. The DNA of the CDR3 is TGCGCCAGCAGCTTGGCCCAAAGCTATAGCAATCAGCCCCAGCATTTT. It encodes CASSLAQSYSNQPQHF.

The gene calls are TRBV30 and TRBJ1-6; D uncertain. The V end lost 3 bases, the J end lost 5 bases, and 11 bases lay between the germline ends. The CDR3 spans 14 residues. Looked up from germline, CDR1 is GTSNPN and CDR2 is SVGIG (reference sequence). CDR3 in amino acids: CAWSGIYHNSPLHF. The CDR3 DNA sequence: TGTGCCTGGAGCGGGATTTATCATAATTCACCCCTCCACTTT.

The rearrangement joins TRBV6-1 to TRBJ1-2; D not certain. V gave up 6 bases and J gave up 8 bases, with 13 bases separating them. In germline, CDR1 is MNHNS, CDR2 SASEGT. The CDR3 consists of 12 residues. CDR3 nucleotide sequence: TGTGCCAGCAGACCCACCGGGTCCGGCTACACCTTC. Its translation is CASRPTGSGYTF.

The chain couples TRBV5-4 to TRBJ1-6, with D tentatively TRBD1 (5 bases). Between the trimmed V and J ends, which lost 0 bases and 6 bases, there was a span of 7 bases. The CDR3 is made up of 14 amino acids. The germline CDR1 and CDR2 sequences are SGHNT and YYREEE (reference sequence). The CDR3 sequence is CASSLERGNSPLHF. The CDR3 DNA follows: TGTGCCAGCAGCTTGGAAAGGGGTAATTCACCCCTCCACTTT.

The V gene is TRBV27, the J gene TRBJ1-4; D is unclear. The CDR3 has 13 residues. CDR1 and CDR2 from the germline V gene are MNHEY and SMNVEV (reference sequence). Trimming took off 2 bases at V and 5 bases at J, with 6 bases between the two ends. CDR3 coding DNA: TGTGCCAGCAGTTTAGACGGGAATGAAAAACTGTTTTTT. It specifies CASSLDGNEKLFF.

Turning to this clone: This sample also contains other DNA sequences that code for the same CDR3. The chain is built from TRBV5-1 and TRBJ1-2, with D perhaps matching TRBD1 (6 bases). Looked up from germline, CDR1 is SGHRS and CDR2 is YFSETQ. The V gene lost 0 bases and the J gene lost 1 base, with 10 bases spanning the gap. This CDR3 is 15 amino acids long. The CDR3 region is CASSLGGQNNYGYTF. The CDR3 DNA reads TGCGCCAGCAGCTTGGGTGGACAGAATAACTATGGCTACACCTTC. The whole variable domain, remainder taken from reference TRBV5-1 and TRBJ1-2, is KAGVTQTPRYLIKTRGQQVTLSCSPISGHRSVSWYQQTPGQGLQFLFEYFSETQRNKGNFPGRFSGRQFSNSRSEMNVSTLELGDSALYLCASSLGGQNNYGYTFGSGTRLTVV.

The rearrangement joins TRBV5-6 to TRBJ1-1; D is possibly TRBD1 (6 bases). Germline CDR1 is SGHDT and CDR2 is YYEEEE. Between the trimmed V and J ends, which lost 0 bases and 6 bases, there was a span of 12 bases. The CDR3 runs to 14 residues. Written as DNA, the CDR3 is TGTGCCAGCAGCTTGGCACAGGGAGAAGCTGAAGCTTTCTTT. Encoded protein: CASSLAQGEAEAFF. Together with reference TRBV5-6 and TRBJ1-1, the CDR3 gives the full variable domain: DAGVTQSPTHLIKTRGQQVTLRCSPKSGHDTVSWYQQALGQGPQFIFQYYEEEERQRGNFPDRFSGHQFPNYSSELNVNALLLGDSALYLCASSLAQGEAEAFFGQGTRLTVV.

This clone was detected once. The chain employs TRBV9 and TRBJ2-7; D is ambiguous. V shed 2 bases and J shed 0 bases, with 15 bases lying between them. The CDR3 is made up of 16 amino acids. CDR1 SGDLS and CDR2 YYNGEE come from the germline V gene. CDR3 DNA: TGTGCCAGCAGCGTCCCGACAAGCTTTAGCTCCTACGAGCAGTACTTC. This codes for CASSVPTSFSSYEQYF.

This rearrangement joins TRBV5-1 to TRBJ2-7, with D possibly matching TRBD2 (6 bases). This CDR3 spans 15 amino acids. Trimming took off 5 bases at V and 1 base at J, with 16 bases between the two ends. Per the germline V gene, CDR1 is SGHRS and CDR2 is YFSETQ. DNA of the CDR3: TGCGCCAGCAGGGCAGGAGGGTTTCTTTCCTACGAGCAGTACTTC. Its translation is CASRAGGFLSYEQYF.

V and J are TRBV7-3 and TRBJ2-1; D might be TRBD2 (7 bases). The CDR3 totals 15 residues. From germline, CDR1 is SGHTA and CDR2 FQGTGA. V was pared by 3 bases and J by 9 bases, with 18 bases between. The CDR3, as DNA: TGTGCCAGCAGCTTTATGGGCGGGGGCTTCCCTGAGCAGTTCTTC. This translates into CASSFMGGGFPEQFF.

The rearrangement uses TRBV29-1 and TRBJ2-5; D remains unclear. Per the germline V gene, CDR1 is SQVTM and CDR2 is ANQGSEA. V was cut by 4 bases and J by 5 bases, with 14 bases left in between. This CDR3 spans 13 amino acids. For the CDR3, the DNA is TGCAGCGTTGTTTCCATGTTGGATGAGACCCAGTACTTC. It specifies CSVVSMLDETQYF.